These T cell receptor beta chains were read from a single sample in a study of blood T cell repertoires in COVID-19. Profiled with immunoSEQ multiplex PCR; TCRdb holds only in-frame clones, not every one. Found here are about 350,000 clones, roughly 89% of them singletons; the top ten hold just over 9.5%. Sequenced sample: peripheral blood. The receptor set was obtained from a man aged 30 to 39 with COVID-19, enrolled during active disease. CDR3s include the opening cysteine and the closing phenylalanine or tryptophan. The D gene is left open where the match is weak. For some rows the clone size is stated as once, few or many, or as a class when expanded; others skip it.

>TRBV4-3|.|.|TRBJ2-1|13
CASSQAGHDEQFF
TGCGCCAGCAGCCAAGCTGGGCATGATGAGCAGTTCTTC
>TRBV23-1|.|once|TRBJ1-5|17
CASSQSAFGGGNQPQHF
TGCGCCAGCAGTCAGTCGGCCTTCGGGGGAGGCAATCAGCCCCAGCATTTT
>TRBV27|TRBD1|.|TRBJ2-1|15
CASSPPGQDYNEQFF
TGTGCCAGCAGCCCACCGGGACAGGACTACAATGAGCAGTTCTTC
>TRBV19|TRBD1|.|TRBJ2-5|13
CASSPTGDATQYF
TGTGCCAGTAGTCCCACAGGGGACGCGACCCAGTACTTC
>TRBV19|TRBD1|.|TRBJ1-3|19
CALEEDGQGVSSSGNTIYF
TGTGCCCTCGAGGAGGACGGACAGGGGGTCTCCAGCTCTGGAAACACCATATATTTT
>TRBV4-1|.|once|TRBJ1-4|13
CASSQDRGKELFF
TGCGCCAGCAGCCAAGATAGGGGGAAGGAACTGTTTTTT
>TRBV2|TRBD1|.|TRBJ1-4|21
CASSDRGVGQGRDRTNEKLFF
TGTGCCAGCAGTGATCGCGGGGTGGGACAGGGAAGGGATCGGACTAATGAAAAACTGTTTTTT
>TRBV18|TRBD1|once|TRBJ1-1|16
CASSPGTGRGNTEAFF
TGTGCCAGCTCACCAGGGACAGGGCGGGGAAACACTGAAGCTTTCTTT
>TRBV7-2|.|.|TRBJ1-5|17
CASSSREEVYSNQPQHF
TGTGCCAGCAGCTCCAGGGAAGAGGTATATAGCAATCAGCCCCAGCATTTT
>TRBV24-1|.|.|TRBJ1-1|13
CATSDVMNTEAFF
TGTGCCACCAGTGACGTTATGAACACTGAAGCTTTCTTT
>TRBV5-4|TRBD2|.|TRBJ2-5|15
CASSLRLAGVETQYF
TGTGCCAGCAGCTTGCGACTAGCGGGAGTCGAGACCCAGTACTTC
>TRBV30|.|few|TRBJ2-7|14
CAWTQGHGPYEQYF
TGTGCCTGGACTCAGGGACACGGGCCCTACGAGCAGTACTTC
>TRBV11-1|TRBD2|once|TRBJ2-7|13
CASSYGGIPEQYF
TGTGCCAGCAGCTACGGGGGGATCCCCGAGCAGTACTTC
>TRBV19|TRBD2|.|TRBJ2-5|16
CASSPVGLAGEETQYF
TGTGCCAGTAGCCCAGTGGGCCTAGCGGGAGAAGAGACCCAGTACTTC
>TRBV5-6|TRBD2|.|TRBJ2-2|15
CASSRGGANTGELFF
TGTGCCAGCAGCCGCGGGGGGGCGAACACCGGGGAGCTGTTTTTT
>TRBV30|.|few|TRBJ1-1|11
CAWKLGHRAFF
TGTGCCTGGAAGTTGGGCCACCGCGCTTTCTTT
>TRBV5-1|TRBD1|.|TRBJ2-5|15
CASSLLSGGGETQYF
TGCGCCAGCAGCTTGTTATCAGGGGGCGGAGAGACCCAGTACTTC
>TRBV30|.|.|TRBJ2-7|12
CAWSGPRDEQYF
TGTGCCTGGAGTGGGCCCAGGGACGAGCAGTACTTC
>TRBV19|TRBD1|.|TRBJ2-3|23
CATSYQFIPGQGSFISSTDTQYF
TGTGCCACATCTTACCAATTTATTCCGGGACAGGGGAGCTTCATTTCTAGCACAGATACGCAGTATTTT
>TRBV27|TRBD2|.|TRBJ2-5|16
CASSLVTSGLPETQYF
TGTGCCAGCAGTTTAGTGACTAGCGGCCTCCCGGAGACCCAGTACTTC
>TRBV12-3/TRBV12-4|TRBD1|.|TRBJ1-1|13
CASRWTGGSEAFF
TGTGCCAGCAGATGGACAGGGGGCTCTGAAGCTTTCTTT
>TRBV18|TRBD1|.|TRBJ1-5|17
CASSPPMGQGGSQPQHF
TGTGCCAGCTCACCACCAATGGGACAGGGTGGGTCTCAGCCCCAGCATTTT
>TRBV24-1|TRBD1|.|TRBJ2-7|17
CATSGPGQGYTSHEQYF
TGTGCCACCAGTGGACCGGGACAGGGTTATACCTCCCACGAGCAGTACTTC
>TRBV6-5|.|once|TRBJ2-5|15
CASSTSKTYQETQYF
TGTGCCAGCAGTACCTCCAAGACATACCAAGAGACCCAGTACTTC